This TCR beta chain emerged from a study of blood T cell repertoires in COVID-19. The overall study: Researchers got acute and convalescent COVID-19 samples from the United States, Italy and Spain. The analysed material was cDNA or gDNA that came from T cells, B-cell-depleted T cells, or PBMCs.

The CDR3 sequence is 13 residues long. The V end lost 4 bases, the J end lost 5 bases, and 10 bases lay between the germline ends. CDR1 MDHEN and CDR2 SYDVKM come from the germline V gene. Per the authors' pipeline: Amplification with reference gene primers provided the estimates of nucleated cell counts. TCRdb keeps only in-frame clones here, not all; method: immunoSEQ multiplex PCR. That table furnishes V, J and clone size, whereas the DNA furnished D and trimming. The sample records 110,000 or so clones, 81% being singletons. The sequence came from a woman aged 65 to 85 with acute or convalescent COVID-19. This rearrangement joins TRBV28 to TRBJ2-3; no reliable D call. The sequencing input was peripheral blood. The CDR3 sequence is CASSSQQLDTQYF. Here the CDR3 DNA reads TGTGCCAGCAGTTCACAGCAGCTAGATACGCAGTATTTT. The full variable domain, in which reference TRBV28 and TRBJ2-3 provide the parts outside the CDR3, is DVKVTQSSRYLVKRTGEKVFLECVQDMDHENMFWYRQDPGLGLRLIYFSYDVKMKEKGDIPEGYSVSREKKERFSLILESASTNQTSMYLCASSSQQLDTQYFGPGTRLTVL.